This TCR beta chain was sequenced for a study of control samples from healthy donors and cancer patients. Regarding this clone: Relative to the germline gene, one junction end is altered; a read error may explain this.

This table comes from immunoSEQ multiplex PCR, and its TCRdb copy is limited to in-frame clones, with some not included. The sample lists about 29,000 clones, nearly 90% occurring once. CDR1 is SGHTA and CDR2 is FQGTGA in the germline V gene. The CDR3 consists of 18 residues. The source of this sequence is a female donor with melanoma. The sample comprised formalin-fixed, paraffin-embedded tissue. V usage is TRBV7-3 and J usage is TRBJ2-2; 13 bases align to TRBD2. The CDR3 loop reads CASSLTPTSGGRTGELFF. The CDR3 DNA is TGTGCCAGCAGCCTAACCCCGACTAGCGGGGGGCGCACCGGGGAGCTGTTTTTT. Together with reference TRBV7-3 and TRBJ2-2, the CDR3 gives the full variable domain: GAGVSQTPSNKVTEKGKYVELRCDPISGHTALYWYRQSLGQGPEFLIYFQGTGAADDSGLPNDRFFAVRPEGSVSTLKIQRTERGDSAVYLCASSLTPTSGGRTGELFFGEGSRLTVL.